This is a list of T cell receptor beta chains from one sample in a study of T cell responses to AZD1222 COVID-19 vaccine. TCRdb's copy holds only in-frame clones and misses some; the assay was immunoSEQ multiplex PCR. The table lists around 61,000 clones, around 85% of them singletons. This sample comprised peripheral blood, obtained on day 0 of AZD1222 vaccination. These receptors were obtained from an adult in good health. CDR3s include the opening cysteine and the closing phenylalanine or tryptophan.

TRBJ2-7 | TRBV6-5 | CASSYMTGGEQYF
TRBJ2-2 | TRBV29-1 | CSVAPARAGELFF
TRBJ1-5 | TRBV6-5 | CASSRDRRYGQPQHF
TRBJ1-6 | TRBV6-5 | CASSPVTENSPLHF
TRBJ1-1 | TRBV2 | CASSSGDLNTEAFF
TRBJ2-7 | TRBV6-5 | CASSSSRGATYEQYF
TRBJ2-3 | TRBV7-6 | CASSPRVLTDTQYF
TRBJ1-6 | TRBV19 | CASSTSAGTASSYNSPLHF
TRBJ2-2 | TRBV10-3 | CAIREVDNTGELFF
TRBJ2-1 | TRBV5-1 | CASSLNGENYNEQFF
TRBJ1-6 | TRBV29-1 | CSVKGTGNSPLHF
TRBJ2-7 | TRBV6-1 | CASSEVGQEPSYEQYF
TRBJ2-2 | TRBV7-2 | CAEVEQRFGELFF
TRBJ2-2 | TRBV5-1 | CASSPFGIGVINTGELFF
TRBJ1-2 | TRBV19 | CASSTVNDRRNGYTF
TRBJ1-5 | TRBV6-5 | CASRQGGNQPQHF
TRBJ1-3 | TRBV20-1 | CSASTALGNTIYF
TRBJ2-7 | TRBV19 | CASSRAGANYEQYF
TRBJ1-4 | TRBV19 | CATYNRDGEKLFF
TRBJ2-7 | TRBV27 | CASSLDSGATYEQYF
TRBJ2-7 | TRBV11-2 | CASSLLSSGVYEQYF
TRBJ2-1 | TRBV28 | CASSFGITSSYNEQFF
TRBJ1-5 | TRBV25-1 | CASTEYCRLSNQPQHF
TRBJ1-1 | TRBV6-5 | CASSYSGGRAFF
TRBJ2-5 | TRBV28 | CASSLRPGELLETQYF
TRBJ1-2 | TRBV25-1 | CASSGSTGLFYGYTF
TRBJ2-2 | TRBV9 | CASSVGTGGADTGELFF
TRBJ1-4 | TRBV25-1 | CASSEYLTNEKLFF
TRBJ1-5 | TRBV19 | CASTGQGQIGNQPQHF
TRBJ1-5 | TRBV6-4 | CASSDSEGLDQPQHF
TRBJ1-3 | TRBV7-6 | CASSDRQGASSGNTIYF
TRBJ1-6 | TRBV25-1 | CASRPTGSASPLHF
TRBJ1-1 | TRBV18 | CASSATGDTEAFF
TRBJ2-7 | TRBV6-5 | CASKDIYEQYF
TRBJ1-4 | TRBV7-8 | CASTPGRGATNEKLFF
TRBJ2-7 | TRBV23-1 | CARGFGVSYEQYF
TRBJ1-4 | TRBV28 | CASTSTGTGYEKLFF
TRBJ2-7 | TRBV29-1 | CSVEEAGPGLEQYF
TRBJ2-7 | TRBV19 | CASSRSGGPSYEQYF
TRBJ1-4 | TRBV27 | CASSLLQGGAEKLFF